This T cell receptor (beta chain) was profiled in a study of persistence of HIV-infected CD4 T cells. The overall study: CD4+ T cells responding to CMV or HIV-1 Gag were isolated.

The V gene lost 2 bases and the J gene lost 0 bases, with 11 bases spanning the gap. CDR3 size: 15 residues. CDR1 and CDR2 (germline): LGHDT, YNNKEL (reference sequence). This was the immunoSEQ version 4 assay in survey mode. Each sample used up to 1 ug genomic DNA diluted to 10 ng/uL. TCRdb's table, derived via immunoSEQ multiplex PCR, lists solely in-frame clones and lacks some. This repertoire shows 35,000 or so clones, 70% to 90% found once; its top ten account for around 5%. This clone was counted a single time. As yet, its antigen is unknown. An overlapping HIV-1 Gag peptide pool stimulated these cells at about 0.94 ug/peptide/mL. Sorted nonresponding memory CD4+ T cells were CD40L-negative, CD69-negative, CD45RO-high. Donors had undetectable plasma HIV-1 RNA, under 50 copies/mL, for 4+ years. Inclusion required CMV-positive serology and CD4+ counts above 400 cells/uL.

This TCR came from an adult with HIV. The donor label of this sample is uncertain. The chain has TRBV3-1 (or the pseudogene TRBV3-2) and TRBJ2-7; D is perhaps TRBD1 (6 bases). Sequences were derived from cultured CD4+ T cells from PBMCs, sampled from a patient who received antiretroviral therapy. CDR3 sequence (DNA): TGTGCCAGCAGCCAATCCGGGACACCCTCCTACGAGCAGTACTTC. Its protein product is CASSQSGTPSYEQYF.